This entry is about one T cell receptor (beta chain). Its cognate antigen is unknown. A sample-barcoded 5' primer and a J-beta primer mix were used in a second PCR of roughly 7 to 11 cycles. MiXCR, applied by TCRdb to the 5' RACE reads, yields one record per CDR3 protein. The sample carries 550,000 to 600,000 distinct CDR3 sequences, roughly 29% recorded once. These data originate in a study of blood T cells in healthy people across ages. Overall study results and limits: Both naive CD4+ cell counts and diversity were greater in long-lived donors than in aged donors. Age brought a roughly linear fall in TCR beta diversity measured per million T cells.

V shed 6 bases and J shed 0 bases, with 8 bases lying between them. The CDR3 consists of 13 residues. The germline gives CDR1 MNHEY, CDR2 SVGEGT. The sequenced sample consisted of blood. This sequence originates from a woman aged 70-85 years in good health. This chain connects TRBV6-2 or TRBV6-3 to TRBJ1-2; D unresolved. DNA for the CDR3: TGTGCCAGCAGAAGCGGGGCTAACTATGGCTACACCTTC. Translated, it gives CASRSGANYGYTF.